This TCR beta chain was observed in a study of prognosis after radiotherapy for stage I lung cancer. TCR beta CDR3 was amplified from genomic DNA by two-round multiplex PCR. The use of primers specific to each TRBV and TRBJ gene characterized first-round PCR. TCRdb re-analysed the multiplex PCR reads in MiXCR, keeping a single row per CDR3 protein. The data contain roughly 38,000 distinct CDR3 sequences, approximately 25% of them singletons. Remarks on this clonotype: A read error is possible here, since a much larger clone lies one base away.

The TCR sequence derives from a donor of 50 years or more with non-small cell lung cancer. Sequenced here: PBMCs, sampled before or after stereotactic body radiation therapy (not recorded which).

The CDR3 loop is CASNGSQLSGSQETQYF. DNA for the CDR3: TGCGCCAGCAACGGGTCTCAGCTTAGCGGGTCTCAAGAGACCCAGTACTTC. The chain is built from TRBV5-1 and TRBJ2-5; 7 positions agree with TRBD2. CDR1 is SGHRS and CDR2 is YFSETQ in the germline V gene. V lost 6 bases and J lost 2; bases outside the gene matches: 16. The CDR3 spans 17 residues.